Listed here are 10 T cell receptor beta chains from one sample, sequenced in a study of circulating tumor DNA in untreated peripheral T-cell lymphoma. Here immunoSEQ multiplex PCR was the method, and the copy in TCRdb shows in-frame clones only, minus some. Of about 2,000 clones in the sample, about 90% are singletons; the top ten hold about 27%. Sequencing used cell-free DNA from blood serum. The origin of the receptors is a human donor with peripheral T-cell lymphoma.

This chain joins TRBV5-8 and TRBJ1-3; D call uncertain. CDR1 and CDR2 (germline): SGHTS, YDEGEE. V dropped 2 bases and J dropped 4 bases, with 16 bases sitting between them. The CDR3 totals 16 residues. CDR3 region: CASSLKIFSSGNTIYF. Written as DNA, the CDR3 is TGTGCCAGCAGCTTAAAGATCTTCTCCAGCGGAAACACCATATATTTT.

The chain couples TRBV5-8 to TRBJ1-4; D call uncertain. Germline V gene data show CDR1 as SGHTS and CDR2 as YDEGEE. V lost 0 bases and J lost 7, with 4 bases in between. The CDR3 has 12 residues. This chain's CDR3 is CASSLAGEKLFF. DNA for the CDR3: TGTGCCAGCAGCTTGGCGGGTGAAAAACTGTTTTTT.

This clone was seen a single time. This chain's CDR3 is CASSPRDRGLFGYTF. Here the CDR3 DNA reads TGTGCCAGCAGCCCCCGGGACAGGGGTTTATTTGGCTACACCTTC. The chain uses TRBV6-5 and TRBJ1-2; TRBD1 aligns across 10 bases. Germline loops: CDR1 MNHEY, CDR2 SVGAGI. J gave up 7 bases and V 6 bases, and 11 bases lay outside the gene matches. There are 15 residues in the CDR3.

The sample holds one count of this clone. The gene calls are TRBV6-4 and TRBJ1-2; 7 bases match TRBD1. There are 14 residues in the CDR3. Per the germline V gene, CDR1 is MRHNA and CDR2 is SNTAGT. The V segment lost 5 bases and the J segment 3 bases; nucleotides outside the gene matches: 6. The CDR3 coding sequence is TGTGCCAGCAGTCCCCTGACAGGGTACTATGGCTACACCTTC. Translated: CASSPLTGYYGYTF.

The CDR3 nucleotides are TGTGCCAGCAGCTCAGGGGGTCTAGCGAAGTACGAGCAGTACTTC. Translating gives CASSSGGLAKYEQYF. J is TRBJ2-7 and V is TRBV7-9; D possibly corresponds to TRBD1 (7 bases). The V gene's germline CDR1 is SEHNR and CDR2 FQNEAQ (reference sequence). CDR3 length: 15 residues. Trimming removed 4 bases at V and 4 bases at J, with 17 bases between.

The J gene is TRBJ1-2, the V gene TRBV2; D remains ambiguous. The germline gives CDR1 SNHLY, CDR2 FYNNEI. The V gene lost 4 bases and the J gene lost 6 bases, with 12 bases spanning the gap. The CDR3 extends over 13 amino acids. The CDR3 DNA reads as TGTGCCAGCAGTGTAGTGGGTTGGGATGGCTACACCTTC. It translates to CASSVVGWDGYTF.

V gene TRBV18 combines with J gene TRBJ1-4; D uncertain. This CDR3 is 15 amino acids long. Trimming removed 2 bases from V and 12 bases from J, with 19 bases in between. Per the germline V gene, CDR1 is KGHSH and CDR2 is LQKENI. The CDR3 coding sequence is TGTGCCAGCTCACCAATGTCAGGCCTTGGGGTGCAACTGTTTTTT. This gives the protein CASSPMSGLGVQLFF.

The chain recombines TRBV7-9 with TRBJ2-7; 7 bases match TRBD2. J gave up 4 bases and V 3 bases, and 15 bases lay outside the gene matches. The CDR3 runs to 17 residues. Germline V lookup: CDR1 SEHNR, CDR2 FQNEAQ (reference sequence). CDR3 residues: CASSFTALLGGYYEQYF. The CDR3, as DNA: TGTGCCAGCAGCTTCACCGCCTTACTCGGGGGGTATTACGAGCAGTACTTC.

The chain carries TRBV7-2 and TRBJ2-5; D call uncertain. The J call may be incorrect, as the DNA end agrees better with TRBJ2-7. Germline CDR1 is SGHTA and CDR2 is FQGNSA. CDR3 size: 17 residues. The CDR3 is CASSLMHGAARTYEQYF. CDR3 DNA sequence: TGTGCCAGCAGCCTCATGCATGGCGCAGCAAGAACCTACGAGCAGTACTTC.

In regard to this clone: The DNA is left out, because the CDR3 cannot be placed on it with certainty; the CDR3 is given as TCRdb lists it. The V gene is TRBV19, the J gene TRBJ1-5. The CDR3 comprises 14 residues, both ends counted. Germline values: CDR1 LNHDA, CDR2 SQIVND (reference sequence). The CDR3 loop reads CASCPSALRQPQHF.